Listed here is a single T cell receptor (beta chain). Which antigen it targets is not known. The record has no base qualities; no much larger clone is one base away. The CDR3 measures 15 amino acids from cysteine to phenylalanine. The entry retains the CDR3 DNA only, 45 bases that are in frame from base 1. CDR1 and CDR2, per the germline V gene, are MNHEY and SVGEGT. Relative to germline, V is 4 bases shorter and J is 3 bases shorter, with 16 bases between their ends. These data are taken from a study of blood T cells in healthy people across ages (dated by TCRdb to 2015 to 2017). For the study in its entirety: In model experiments, template switching captured about one uniquely barcoded TCR beta cDNA molecule for every two T cells. The study measured age-related changes in TCR beta repertoire diversity using deep sequencing normalized with unique cDNA molecular identifiers. The donors were divided into four age groups: young (average approximately 15 years), middle-aged (around 37), aged (about 61) and long-lived (around 80). To avoid experimental bias, donors of different ages were randomly spread across the sequencing lanes. Two additional independent replicas of 1 million unique cDNA reads from the same blood draw were analyzed for two donors (one aged 18 to 30 and one aged 80 or older). The paper's findings and limits, for the study overall: The percentage of naive T cells measured by flow cytometry correlated strongly with observed TCR beta diversity. Donor CMV infection status was unknown, potentially confounding age-related changes in expanded clonotypes. Observed TCR beta diversity per million T cells fell roughly linearly with age, and a significant reduction was already apparent by age about 36. Conclusive comparison of naive and antigen-experienced compartments was prevented by the profiling of bulk unsorted PBMCs. Estimates of total diversity from one million sequenced T cells were regarded as lower bounds and underestimates. Compared with the aged group, more naive CD4+ T cells, fewer expanded clones and increased TCR diversity were shown by the long-lived group, suggesting age selection.

The roughly 38 donors, aged about 6 to 95 years, were systemically healthy Caucasian individuals from Russia. Around 10 milliliters of peripheral blood were collected from each donor into EDTA-treated Vacutainer tubes. Ficoll-Paque density-gradient centrifugation was used to isolate PBMCs, with at least 6.5 million per sample. Total RNA, at least 6 micrograms per sample, was extracted from PBMCs with Trizol reagent. The percentages of naive CD45RAhigh/CD27high T cells were determined by flow cytometry on a PBMC aliquot from every donor. The receptor library was made with 5' RACE. Sequencing was carried out with an Illumina HiSeq 2500. A second 7 to 11 cycle PCR used a sample-barcoded 5' primer and a J-beta primer mix. Each TCR beta cDNA molecule received a unique molecular identifier from a template-switch 5' adaptor carrying 12 random nucleotides. Each sample yielded at least 3 million CDR3-containing paired-end reads. All of the RNA was converted into first-strand cDNA using the Mint cDNA synthesis kit, with a TRBC-specific oligonucleotide serving as the primer. All cDNA was treated with uracil-DNA glycosylase and then went through a first 18-cycle PCR with the universal primers M1SS and BC2_uni_R. The original methods were these. Normalization of each sample was performed by random selection of 1 million high-quality reads, each carrying a distinct molecular identifier. Instead of being binned into consensus sequences, reads that shared molecular identifiers were thrown out. MiTCR, with a Q25 quality threshold and the strictest error-elimination algorithm, was used for CDR3 identification, clonotype clustering and error correction. Lower-bound total TCR beta diversity was estimated with a nonparametric unseen species model using Euler transformation. TCRdb cleaned the public reads at Q25 with fastp, built clones with MiXCR and kept in-frame beta chains. Rows are unified per CDR3 protein, each entry keeping the most common DNA and genes. The authors' filters were not applied to this entry. This sample comprises 850,000 to 1,100,000 distinct CDR3 sequences, around two fifths of them detected only once. Around 12% of the sample belongs to the ten largest clones.

The sample consisted of blood. This sequence was found in a man younger than 30 in good health. This chain joins TRBV6-2 or TRBV6-3 to TRBJ2-7, with the D call perhaps TRBD1 or TRBD2, as 5 bases match in each case. The CDR3 reads as follows: CASSSTVREVYEQYF. The sequenced DNA: TGTGCCAGCAGTTCGACAGTTCGGGAAGTCTACGAGCAGTACTTC.